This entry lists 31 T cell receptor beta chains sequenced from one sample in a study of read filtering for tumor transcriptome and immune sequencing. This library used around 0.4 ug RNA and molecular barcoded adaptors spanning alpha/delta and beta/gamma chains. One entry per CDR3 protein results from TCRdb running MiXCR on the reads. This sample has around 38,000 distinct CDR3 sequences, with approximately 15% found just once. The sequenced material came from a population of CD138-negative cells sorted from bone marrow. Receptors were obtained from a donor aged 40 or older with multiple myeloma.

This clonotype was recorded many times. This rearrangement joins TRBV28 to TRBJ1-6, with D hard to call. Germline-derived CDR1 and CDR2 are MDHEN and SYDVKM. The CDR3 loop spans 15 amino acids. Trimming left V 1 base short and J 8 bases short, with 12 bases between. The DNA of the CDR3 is TGTGCCAGCAGTTTATTCCCGACGGAAGATTCACCCCTCCACTTT. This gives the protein CASSLFPTEDSPLHF.

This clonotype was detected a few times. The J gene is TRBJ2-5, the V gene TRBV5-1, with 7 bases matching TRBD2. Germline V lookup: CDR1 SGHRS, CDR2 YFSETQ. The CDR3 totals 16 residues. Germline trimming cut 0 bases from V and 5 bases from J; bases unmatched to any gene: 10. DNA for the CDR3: TGCGCCAGCAGCTTGGTACCGGAACTAGCGAAGGAGACCCAGTACTTC. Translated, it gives CASSLVPELAKETQYF.

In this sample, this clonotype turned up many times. The CDR3 here is CASTFGGGSYNEQFF. CDR3 bases: TGTGCCAGCACCTTCGGAGGGGGGTCCTACAATGAGCAGTTCTTC. V usage is TRBV7-2 and J usage is TRBJ2-1; D may be TRBD1 or TRBD2 (6 bases each). Germline assignment: CDR1 SGHTA and CDR2 FQGNSA. The CDR3 covers 15 residues. The V end lost 7 bases, the J end lost 1 base, and 14 bases lay between the germline ends.

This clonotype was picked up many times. The DNA for the CDR3 is TGCAGCGTTGAAGTGGGAGGGTGGGAGCTGTTTTTT. It encodes CSVEVGGWELFF. This chain uses TRBV29-1 with TRBJ2-2; 7 positions agree with TRBD2. Germline values: CDR1 SQVTM, CDR2 ANQGSEA. Trimming cost V 1 base and J 9 bases; bases outside gene matches: 2. The CDR3 is 12 residues long.

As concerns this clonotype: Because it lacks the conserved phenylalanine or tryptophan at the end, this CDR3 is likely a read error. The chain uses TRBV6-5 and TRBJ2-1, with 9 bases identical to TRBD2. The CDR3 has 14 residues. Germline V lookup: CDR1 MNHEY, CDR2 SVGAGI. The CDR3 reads CASRGTSKNNKQFL. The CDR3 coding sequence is TGTGCCAGCAGAGGGACTAGCAAAAACAATAAGCAGTTCCTC.

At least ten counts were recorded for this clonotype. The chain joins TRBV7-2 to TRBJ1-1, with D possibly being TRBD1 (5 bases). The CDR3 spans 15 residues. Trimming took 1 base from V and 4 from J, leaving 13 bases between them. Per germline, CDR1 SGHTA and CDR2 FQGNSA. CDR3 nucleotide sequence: TGTGCCAGCAGCTTAGTAGGGGTCGGGAGCACTGAAGCTTTCTTT. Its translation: CASSLVGVGSTEAFF.

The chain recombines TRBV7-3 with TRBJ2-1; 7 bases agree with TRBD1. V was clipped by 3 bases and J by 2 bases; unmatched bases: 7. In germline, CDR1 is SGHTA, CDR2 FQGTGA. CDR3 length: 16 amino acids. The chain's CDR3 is CASSFRDSPPYNEQFF. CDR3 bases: TGTGCCAGCAGCTTCCGGGACAGTCCCCCCTACAATGAGCAGTTCTTC. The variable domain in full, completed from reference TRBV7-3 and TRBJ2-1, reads GAGVSQTPSNKVTEKGKYVELRCDPISGHTALYWYRQSLGQGPEFLIYFQGTGAADDSGLPNDRFFAVRPEGSVSTLKIQRTERGDSAVYLCASSFRDSPPYNEQFFGPGTRLTVL.

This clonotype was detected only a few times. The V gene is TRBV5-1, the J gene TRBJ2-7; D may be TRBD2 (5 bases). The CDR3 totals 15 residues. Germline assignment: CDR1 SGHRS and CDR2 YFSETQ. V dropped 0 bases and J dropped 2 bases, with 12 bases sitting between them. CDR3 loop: CASSLGLADAYEQYF. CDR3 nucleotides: TGCGCCAGCAGCTTGGGGCTAGCTGATGCCTACGAGCAGTACTTC.

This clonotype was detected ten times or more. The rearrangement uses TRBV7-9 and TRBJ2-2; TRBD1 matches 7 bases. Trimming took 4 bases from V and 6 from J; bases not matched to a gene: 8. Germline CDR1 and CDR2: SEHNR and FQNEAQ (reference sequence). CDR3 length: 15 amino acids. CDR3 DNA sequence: TGTGCCAGCAGCTCCAGGGGGTTGTACCCCGGGGAGCTGTTTTTT. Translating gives CASSSRGLYPGELFF.

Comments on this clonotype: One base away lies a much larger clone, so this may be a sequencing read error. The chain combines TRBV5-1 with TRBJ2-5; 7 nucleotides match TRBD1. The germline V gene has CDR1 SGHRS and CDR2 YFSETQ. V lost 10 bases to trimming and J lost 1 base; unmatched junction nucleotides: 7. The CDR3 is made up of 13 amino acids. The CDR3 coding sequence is TGCGCCGGCCACAGGGGATCCCAAGAGACCCAGTACTTC. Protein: CAGHRGSQETQYF. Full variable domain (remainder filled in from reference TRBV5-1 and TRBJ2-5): KAGVTQTPRYLIKTRGQQVTLSCSPISGHRSVSWYQQTPGQGLQFLFEYFSETQRNKGNFPGRFSGRQFSNSRSEMNVSTLELGDSALYLCAGHRGSQETQYFGPGTRLLVL.

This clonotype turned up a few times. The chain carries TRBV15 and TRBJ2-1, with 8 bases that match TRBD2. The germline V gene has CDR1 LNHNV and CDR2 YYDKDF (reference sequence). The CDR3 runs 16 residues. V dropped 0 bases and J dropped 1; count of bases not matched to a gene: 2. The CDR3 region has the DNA TGTGCCACCAGCAGAGATGCGGGGGGTTCCTACAATGAGCAGTTCTTC. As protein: CATSRDAGGSYNEQFF.

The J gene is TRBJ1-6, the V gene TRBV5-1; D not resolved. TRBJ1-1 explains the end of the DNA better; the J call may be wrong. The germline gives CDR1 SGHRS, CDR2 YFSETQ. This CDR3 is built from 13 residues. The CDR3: CASTELTRPEAFF. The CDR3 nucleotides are TGCGCCAGCACCGAACTTACACGCCCTGAAGCTTTCTTT.

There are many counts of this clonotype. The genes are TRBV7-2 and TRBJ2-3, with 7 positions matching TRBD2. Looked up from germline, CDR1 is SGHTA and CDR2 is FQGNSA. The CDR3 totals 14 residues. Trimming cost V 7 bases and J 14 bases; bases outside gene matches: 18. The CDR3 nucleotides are TGTGCCAGCAAAAACATAGGCGGGAGTTTGCCAGCGTATTTT. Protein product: CASKNIGGSLPAYF.

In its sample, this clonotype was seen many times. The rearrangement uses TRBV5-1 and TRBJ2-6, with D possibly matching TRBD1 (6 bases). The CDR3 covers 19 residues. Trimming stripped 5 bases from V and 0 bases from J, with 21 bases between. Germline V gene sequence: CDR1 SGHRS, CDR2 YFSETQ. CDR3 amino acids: CASSFRDRSHYSGANVLTF. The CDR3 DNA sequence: TGCGCCAGCAGTTTCAGAGACAGGTCCCATTACTCTGGGGCCAACGTCCTGACTTTC.

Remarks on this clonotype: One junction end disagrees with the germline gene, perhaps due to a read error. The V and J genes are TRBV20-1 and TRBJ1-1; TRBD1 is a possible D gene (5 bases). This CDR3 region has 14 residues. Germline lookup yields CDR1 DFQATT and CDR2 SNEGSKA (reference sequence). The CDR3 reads CRPIIGVGGTEAFF. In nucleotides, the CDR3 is TGCAGGCCCATTATAGGGGTTGGAGGCACTGAGGCTTTCTTT.

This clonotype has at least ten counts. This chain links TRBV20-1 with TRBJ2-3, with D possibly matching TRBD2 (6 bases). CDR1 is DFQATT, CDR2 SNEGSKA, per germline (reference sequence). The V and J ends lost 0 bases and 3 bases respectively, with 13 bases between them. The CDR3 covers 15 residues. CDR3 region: CSARDRREWTDTQYF. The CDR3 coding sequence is TGCAGTGCTAGAGATCGACGGGAGTGGACAGATACGCAGTATTTT.

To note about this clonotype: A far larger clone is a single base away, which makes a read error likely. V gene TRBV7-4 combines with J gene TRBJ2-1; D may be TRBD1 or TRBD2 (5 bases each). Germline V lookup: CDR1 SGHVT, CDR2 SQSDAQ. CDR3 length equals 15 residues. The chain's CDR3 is CASSQSGTGYNEQLF. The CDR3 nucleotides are TGTGCCAGCAGCCAATCCGGGACGGGATACAATGAGCAGCTCTTC.

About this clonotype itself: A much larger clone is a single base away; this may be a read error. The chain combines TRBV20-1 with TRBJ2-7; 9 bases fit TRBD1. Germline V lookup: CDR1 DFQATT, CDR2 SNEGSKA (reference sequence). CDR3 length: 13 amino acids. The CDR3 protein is CRATGTGMSEQYF. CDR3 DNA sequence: TGCAGGGCTACGGGGACAGGGATGTCCGAGCAGTACTTC.

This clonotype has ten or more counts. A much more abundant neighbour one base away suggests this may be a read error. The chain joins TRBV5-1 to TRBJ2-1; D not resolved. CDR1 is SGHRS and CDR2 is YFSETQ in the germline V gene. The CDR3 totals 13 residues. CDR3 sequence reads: CASGLNSPNEQFF. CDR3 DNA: TGCGCCAGCGGCTTGAATAGCCCCAATGAGCAGTTCTTC.

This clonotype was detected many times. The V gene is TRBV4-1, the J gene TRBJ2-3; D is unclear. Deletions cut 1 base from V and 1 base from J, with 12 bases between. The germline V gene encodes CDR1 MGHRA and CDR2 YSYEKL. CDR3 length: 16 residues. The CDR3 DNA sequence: TGCGCCAGCAGCCAAGTATTGACTGGGGGCACAGATACGCAGTATTTT. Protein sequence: CASSQVLTGGTDTQYF.

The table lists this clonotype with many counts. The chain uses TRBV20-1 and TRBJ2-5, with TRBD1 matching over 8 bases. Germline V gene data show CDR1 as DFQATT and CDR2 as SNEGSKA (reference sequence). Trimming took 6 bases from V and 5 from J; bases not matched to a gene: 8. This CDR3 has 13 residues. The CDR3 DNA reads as TGCAGTGCCACCCGGACAGGGCTGGAGACCCAGTACTTC. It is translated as CSATRTGLETQYF.

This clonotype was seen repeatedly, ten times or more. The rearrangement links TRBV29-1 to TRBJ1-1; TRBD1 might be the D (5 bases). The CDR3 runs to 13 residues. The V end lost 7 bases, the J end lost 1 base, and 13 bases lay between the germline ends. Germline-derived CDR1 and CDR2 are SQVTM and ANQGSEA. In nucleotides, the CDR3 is TGCAGCGCCTCGACAGCCTCGAACACTGAAGCTTTCTTT. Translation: CSASTASNTEAFF.

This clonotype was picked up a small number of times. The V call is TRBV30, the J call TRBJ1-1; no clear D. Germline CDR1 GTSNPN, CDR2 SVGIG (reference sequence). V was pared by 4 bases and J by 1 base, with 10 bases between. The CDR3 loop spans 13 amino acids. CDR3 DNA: TGTGCCTGGAACCTCGCGTCGAACACTGAAGCTTTCTTT. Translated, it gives CAWNLASNTEAFF. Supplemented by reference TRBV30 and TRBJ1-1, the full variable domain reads SQTIHQWPATLVQPVGSPLSLECTVEGTSNPNLYWYRQAAGRGLQLLFYSVGIGQISSEVPQNLSASRPQDRQFILSSKKLLLSDSGFYLCAWNLASNTEAFFGQGTRLTVV.

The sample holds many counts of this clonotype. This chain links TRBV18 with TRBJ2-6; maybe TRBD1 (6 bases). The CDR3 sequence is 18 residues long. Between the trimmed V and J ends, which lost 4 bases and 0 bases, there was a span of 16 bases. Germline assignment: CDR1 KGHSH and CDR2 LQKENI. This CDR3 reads CASSLRQVRSSGANVLTF. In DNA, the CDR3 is TGTGCCAGCTCACTTCGACAGGTCCGAAGCTCTGGGGCCAACGTCCTGACTTTC.

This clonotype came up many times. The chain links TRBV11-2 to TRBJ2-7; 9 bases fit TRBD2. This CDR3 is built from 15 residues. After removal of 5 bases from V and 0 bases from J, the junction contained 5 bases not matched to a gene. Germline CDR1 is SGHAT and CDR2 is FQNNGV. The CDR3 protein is CASSPLAGSSYEQYF. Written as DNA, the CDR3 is TGTGCCAGCAGCCCGCTAGCGGGGAGCTCCTACGAGCAGTACTTC.

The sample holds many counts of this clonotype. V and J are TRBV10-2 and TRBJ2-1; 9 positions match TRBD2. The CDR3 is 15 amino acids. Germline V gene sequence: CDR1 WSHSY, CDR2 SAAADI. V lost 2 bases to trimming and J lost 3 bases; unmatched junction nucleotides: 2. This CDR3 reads CASSELSGSYNEQFF. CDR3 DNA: TGCGCCAGCAGTGAGCTTAGCGGGAGCTACAATGAGCAGTTCTTC.

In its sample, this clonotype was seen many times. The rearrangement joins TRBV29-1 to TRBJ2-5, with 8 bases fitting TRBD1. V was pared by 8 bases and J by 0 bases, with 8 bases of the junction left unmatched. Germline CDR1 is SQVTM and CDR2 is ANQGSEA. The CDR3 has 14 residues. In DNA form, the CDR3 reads TGCAGCTTTTCCTGGACAGGGCACCAAGAGACCCAGTACTTC. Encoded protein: CSFSWTGHQETQYF.

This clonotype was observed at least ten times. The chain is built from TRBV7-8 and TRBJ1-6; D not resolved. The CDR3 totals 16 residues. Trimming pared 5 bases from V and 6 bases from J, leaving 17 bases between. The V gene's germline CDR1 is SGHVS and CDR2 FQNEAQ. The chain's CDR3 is CASSLGPEKSNSPLHF. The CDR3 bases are TGTGCCAGCAGCCTAGGTCCCGAGAAGAGTAATTCACCCCTCCACTTT.

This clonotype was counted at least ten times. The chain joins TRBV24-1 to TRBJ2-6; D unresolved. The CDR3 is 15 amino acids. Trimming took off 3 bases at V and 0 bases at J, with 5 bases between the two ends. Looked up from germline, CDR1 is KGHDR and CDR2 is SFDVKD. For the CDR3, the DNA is TGTGCCACCAGTGATCGTAACTCTGGGGCCAACGTCCTGACTTTC. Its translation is CATSDRNSGANVLTF.

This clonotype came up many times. CDR3 region: CAWNNGAHTEAFF. CDR3 DNA sequence: TGTGCCTGGAACAACGGGGCCCACACTGAAGCTTTCTTT. This rearrangement joins TRBV30 to TRBJ1-1, with D possibly matching TRBD1 (5 bases). V gave up 4 bases and J gave up 3 bases, with 12 bases separating them. The germline V gene has CDR1 GTSNPN and CDR2 SVGIG (reference sequence). The CDR3 has 13 residues.

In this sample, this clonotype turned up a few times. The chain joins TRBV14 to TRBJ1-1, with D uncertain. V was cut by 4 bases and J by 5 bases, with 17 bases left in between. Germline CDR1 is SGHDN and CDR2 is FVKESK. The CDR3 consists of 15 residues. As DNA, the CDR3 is TGTGCCAGCAGCCCTTCACTGCGGTCGGGAACTGAAGCTTTCTTT. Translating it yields CASSPSLRSGTEAFF.